The present entry profiles one T cell receptor (beta chain) with its context. This entry is derived from a study of blood T cell repertoires in COVID-19. The germline gives CDR1 SGHTA, CDR2 FQGTGA. J gave up 6 bases and V 5 bases, and 10 bases lay outside the gene matches. The CDR3 has 15 residues. The protocol was immunoSEQ multiplex PCR, while the TCRdb copy is restricted to in-frame clones and leaves out a portion. The sample yields about 330,000 clones, roughly 90% seen once. This rearrangement joins TRBV7-3 to TRBJ2-1, with 7 bases matching TRBD2. This clonotype was obtained from a woman in her twenties or thirties who had recovered from COVID-19. Sequencing was performed on PBMCs or T cells enriched from blood (not recorded which). The CDR3 DNA sequence: TGTGCCAGCAGCCGCGGTGGACTAGGTATCAATGAGCAGTTCTTC. It yields the protein CASSRGGLGINEQFF. Full variable domain (remainder filled in from reference TRBV7-3 and TRBJ2-1): GAGVSQTPSNKVTEKGKYVELRCDPISGHTALYWYRQSLGQGPEFLIYFQGTGAADDSGLPNDRFFAVRPEGSVSTLKIQRTERGDSAVYLCASSRGGLGINEQFFGPGTRLTVL.